This TCR beta chain is from a study of early T cells in non-severe SARS-CoV-2 infection. Study as a whole: Sequencing was performed on bulk RNA from unsorted whole blood, leaving chains unpaired.

Only a few counts were recorded for this clonotype. CDR3 length equals 15 residues. Germline V gives CDR1 SEHNR, CDR2 FQNEAQ (reference sequence). Trimming took off 1 base at V and 5 bases at J, with 12 bases between the two ends. The TCR library protocol was used to attach unique molecular identifiers. These identifiers were attached to individual cDNA molecules. In TCRdb, the 5' RACE reads were re-called with MiXCR into one record per CDR3 protein. The sample has under 20,000 distinct CDR3 sequences, more than 5% seen once. This sequence originates from an adult who was a healthcare worker with PCR-confirmed SARS-CoV-2 infection or an uninfected control (not recorded which). The sample comprised whole blood. The chain links TRBV7-9 to TRBJ2-1; either TRBD1 or TRBD2 may supply D (6 bases each). CDR3 sequence (DNA): TGTGCCAGCAGCTTAGTCGGGGGCCCCAACAATGAGCAGTTCTTC. This encodes CASSLVGGPNNEQFF. The full variable domain, its missing parts supplied by reference TRBV7-9 and TRBJ2-1, is DTGVSQNPRHKITKRGQNVTFRCDPISEHNRLYWYRQTLGQGPEFLTYFQNEAQLEKSRLLSDRFSAERPKGSFSTLEIQRTEQGDSAMYLCASSLVGGPNNEQFFGPGTRLTVL.